The present TCR beta chain was sequenced within a study of human T cells and chemical hapten exposure. Note on this clonotype: The antigen is unknown.

Time point given: patch test 2, 6 weeks after DPC sensitization. Treatment of the sample: therapeutic diphenylcyclopropenone sensitization with weekly scalp DPC. The study's findings and limits: Counts of TCRs above 1 in 1000 frequency stayed unchanged with DPC sensitization. Expanded TCRs were compared with controls, and the expanded TCRs formed significantly more large CDR3 similarity clusters.

The CDR3 sequence is 15 residues long. The V segment lost 6 bases and the J segment 6 bases; nucleotides outside the gene matches: 12. Germline V gene lookup returns CDR1 MDHEN and CDR2 SYDVKM. TCRdb reprocessed the RACE reads via MiXCR and lists one record per CDR3 protein. The sample carries approximately 96,000 distinct CDR3 sequences, about a tenth recorded once. This sample comprised whole blood, obtained in connection with sensitization to the hapten diphenylcyclopropenone (DPC). The source of this sequence is a woman aged 40 to 50 with alopecia areata. Some clones in this sample may be carry-over from other donors' samples. This chain links TRBV28 with TRBJ2-3; 7 bases match TRBD2. The CDR3 here is CASSRDPGRADTQYF. As DNA, the CDR3 is TGTGCCAGCAGCCGGGACCCGGGGAGGGCCGATACGCAGTATTTT.